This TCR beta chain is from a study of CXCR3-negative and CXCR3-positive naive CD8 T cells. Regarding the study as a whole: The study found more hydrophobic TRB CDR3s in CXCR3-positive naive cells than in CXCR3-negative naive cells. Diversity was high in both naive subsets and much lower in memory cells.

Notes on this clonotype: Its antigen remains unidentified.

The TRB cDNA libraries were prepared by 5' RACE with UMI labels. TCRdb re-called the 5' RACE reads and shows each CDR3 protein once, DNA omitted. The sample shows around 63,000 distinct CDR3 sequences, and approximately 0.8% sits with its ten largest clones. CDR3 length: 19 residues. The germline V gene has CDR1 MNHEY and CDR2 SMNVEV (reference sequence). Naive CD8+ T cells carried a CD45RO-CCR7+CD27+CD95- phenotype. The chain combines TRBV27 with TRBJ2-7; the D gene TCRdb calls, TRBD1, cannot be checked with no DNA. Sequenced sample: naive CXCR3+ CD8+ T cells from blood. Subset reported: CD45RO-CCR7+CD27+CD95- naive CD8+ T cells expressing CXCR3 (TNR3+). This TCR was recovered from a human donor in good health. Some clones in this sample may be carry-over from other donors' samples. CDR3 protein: CASSHPKVLRTGGIYEQYF.